The 5 T cell receptor beta chains in this list originate from one sample, sequenced in a study of T cell responses to AZD1222 COVID-19 vaccine (dated by TCRdb to about 2021). The time point tag for this specimen amounts to: baseline before first vaccination. The intended sense of this specimen's treatment or condition label: meningococcal conjugate vaccine given as trial control. The library was built by means of the immunoSEQ multiplex PCR assay. Sourced from immuneACCESS, this table was stored by TCRdb with only in-frame sequences that have V and J called. A share of the clones is absent; for the studies checked, an unresolved V gene accounts for under half, and the remainder has no known explanation. In this sample the table shows 140,000 to 150,000 clones, 75% to 90% of which occur a single time. The top ten clones comprise 4.1% of the sample. The material was peripheral blood, obtained on day 0 of MenACWY control vaccination. The receptors derive from an adult in good health.

The chain couples TRBV28 to TRBJ2-1; possible D gene TRBD2, 6 bases. CDR1 is MDHEN, CDR2 SYDVKM, per germline. The V end lost 6 bases, the J end lost 0 bases, and 15 bases lay between the germline ends. This CDR3 contains 16 residues. The CDR3 is CASRTGRTSSYNEQFF. DNA of the CDR3: TGTGCCAGCAGGACCGGGAGAACGAGCTCCTACAATGAGCAGTTCTTC.

This clone showed up just a few times. This CDR3 reads CASSLVFEMNTEAFF. CDR3 in DNA: TGTGCCAGCAGCTTAGTATTCGAGATGAACACTGAAGCTTTCTTT. The chain combines TRBV7-9 with TRBJ1-1, with D uncertain. V dropped 1 base and J dropped 0 bases, with 9 bases sitting between them. Germline V lookup: CDR1 SEHNR, CDR2 FQNEAQ (reference sequence). The CDR3 length is 15 residues.

The CDR3 sequence is CASSLGGENEQFF. The CDR3, as DNA: TGTGCCAGCAGCTTAGGAGGGGAAAATGAGCAGTTCTTC. The chain joins TRBV7-9 to TRBJ2-1; D is tentatively TRBD1 or TRBD2 (5 bases each). V was trimmed by 1 base and J by 7 bases, leaving 8 bases between them. The CDR3 runs to 13 residues. Germline-derived CDR1 and CDR2 are SEHNR and FQNEAQ (reference sequence). Drawing the rest from reference TRBV7-9 and TRBJ2-1, the complete variable domain is DTGVSQNPRHKITKRGQNVTFRCDPISEHNRLYWYRQTLGQGPEFLTYFQNEAQLEKSRLLSDRFSAERPKGSFSTLEIQRTEQGDSAMYLCASSLGGENEQFFGPGTRLTVL.

The rearrangement uses TRBV7-6 and TRBJ2-3, with D tentatively TRBD1 or TRBD2 (5 bases each). Looked up from germline, CDR1 is SGHVS and CDR2 is FNYEAQ. This CDR3 is 16 amino acids long. Trimming cost V 1 base and J 7 bases, with 18 bases left between them. The CDR3: CASSLEGTRDIYTQYF. The CDR3 DNA reads TGTGCCAGCAGCTTAGAAGGGACCAGAGATATTTATACGCAGTATTTT.

The genes are TRBV19 and TRBJ2-6, with D perhaps matching TRBD1 (5 bases). V lost 5 bases and J lost 5, with 7 bases in between. Germline-derived CDR1 and CDR2 are LNHDA and SQIVND (reference sequence). This CDR3 is built from 13 residues. CDR3 protein: CASSQGRANVLTF. The CDR3 coding sequence is TGTGCCAGTAGTCAGGGTCGGGCCAACGTCCTGACTTTC. Supplemented by reference TRBV19 and TRBJ2-6, the full variable domain reads DGGITQSPKYLFRKEGQNVTLSCEQNLNHDAMYWYRQDPGQGLRLIYYSQIVNDFQKGDIAEGYSVSREKKESFPLTVTSAQKNPTAFYLCASSQGRANVLTFGAGSRLTVL.